The 16 T cell receptor beta chains reported below all come from one sample, sequenced in a study of blood T cell repertoires in COVID-19. The assay was immunoSEQ multiplex PCR, and TCRdb's table has in-frame clones only and misses some. The table lists fewer than 200,000 clones, around 89% of them singletons. Specimen: peripheral blood. The receptors originated from a man in his forties or fifties with active or convalescent COVID-19.

On this clone itself: An end of the junction does not agree with germline; a read error may underlie this. The chain links TRBV6-2 or TRBV6-3 to TRBJ2-7; 7 bases fit TRBD1. Germline-derived CDR1 and CDR2 are MNHEY and SVGEGT. This CDR3 is built from 16 residues. The DNA for the CDR3 is TGTGCCAGCACTTACACCTCGGGACAGAAGTTTTACGAGCAGTACTTC. It is translated as CASTYTSGQKFYEQYF.

The chain combines TRBV10-3 with TRBJ2-1; the match to TRBD1 covers 8 bases. After removal of 6 bases from V and 8 bases from J, the junction contained 6 bases not matched to a gene. Germline CDR1 is ENHRY and CDR2 is SYGVKD. The CDR3 extends over 13 amino acids. The CDR3: CAIRDRVGDEQFF. As DNA, the CDR3 is TGTGCCATCAGGGACAGGGTGGGCGATGAGCAGTTCTTC.

This chain joins TRBV6-5 and TRBJ2-5; possible D gene TRBD2, 7 bases. CDR1 and CDR2 from the germline V gene are MNHEY and SVGAGI. Trimming removed 4 bases at V and 1 base at J, with 16 bases between. CDR3 length equals 16 residues. The CDR3 DNA follows: TGTGCCAGCAGTTGGGCGGCGGGGGCTACCCAAGAGACCCAGTACTTC. Its translation: CASSWAAGATQETQYF.

The rearrangement joins TRBV19 to TRBJ1-1; a weak D match, TRBD1 (6 bases). V gave up 2 bases and J gave up 1 base, with 17 bases separating them. CDR1 is LNHDA and CDR2 is SQIVND in the germline V gene (reference sequence). CDR3 size: 17 residues. CDR3 amino acids: CASSIRDKVSSNTEAFF. CDR3 nucleotides: TGTGCCAGTAGTATAAGGGACAAGGTTTCGTCGAACACTGAAGCTTTCTTT.

The V and J genes are TRBV1 and TRBJ1-1; the table calls TRBD1, which could not be checked here. TRBV1 is reported as a pseudogene. The CDR3 runs to 15 residues. The CDR3 region has the DNA TGCACCAGCAGCCAAGCACCAGGGGGCCGAACTGAAGCTTTCTTT. This gives the protein CTSSQAPGGRTEAFF.

This rearrangement joins TRBV11-2 to TRBJ2-1, with 12 bases lining up with TRBD2. The CDR3 spans 15 residues. The germline gives CDR1 SGHAT, CDR2 FQNNGV. Losses at the gene ends were 5 bases for V and 6 bases for J; bases not matched to a gene: 5. CDR3 sequence: CASSTRLAGVNEQFF. CDR3 DNA sequence: TGTGCCAGCAGCACCAGACTAGCGGGAGTCAATGAGCAGTTCTTC. The full variable domain, rest sourced from reference TRBV11-2 and TRBJ2-1, is EAGVAQSPRYKIIEKRQSVAFWCNPISGHATLYWYQQILGQGPKLLIQFQNNGVVDDSQLPKDRFSAERLKGVDSTLKIQPAKLEDSAVYLCASSTRLAGVNEQFFGPGTRLTVL.

V and J are TRBV11-3 and TRBJ2-7, with TRBD2 matching 8 bases. CDR1 SGHNT and CDR2 YENEEA come from the germline V gene. Unmatched junction bases numbered 4, after V lost 6 bases and J lost 0 bases. This CDR3 has 14 residues. CDR3 protein: CASSGAGGSYEQYF. The DNA of the CDR3 is TGTGCCAGCAGTGGGGCGGGAGGCTCCTACGAGCAGTACTTC.

The rearrangement joins TRBV7-2 to TRBJ2-1, with D perhaps TRBD1 (6 bases). Germline V gives CDR1 SGHTA, CDR2 FQGNSA. The CDR3 consists of 15 residues. V was pared by 5 bases and J by 4 bases, with 15 bases between. CDR3 DNA: TGTGCCAGCAGCCAACAGACAGGCGATTACAATGAGCAGTTCTTC. Protein: CASSQQTGDYNEQFF.

The V call is TRBV3-1 (or the pseudogene TRBV3-2), the J call TRBJ2-1, with 9 positions matching TRBD2. The V gene end was trimmed by 7 bases and the J gene end by 0 bases; junction bases not matched to a gene: 16. This CDR3 spans 19 amino acids. The germline V gene has CDR1 LGHDT and CDR2 YNNKEL (reference sequence). CDR3 sequence reads: CASTTDSGRLRGSYNEQFF. In DNA form, the CDR3 reads TGTGCCAGCACTACGGATAGCGGGAGACTTCGCGGCTCCTACAATGAGCAGTTCTTC.

The CDR3 loop is CATSGGLNLGLGDTQYF. As DNA, the CDR3 is TGTGCCACCAGCGGCGGACTAAATTTGGGCCTGGGAGATACGCAGTATTTT. The rearrangement links TRBV15 to TRBJ2-3, with D maybe TRBD2 (6 bases). The germline V gene encodes CDR1 LNHNV and CDR2 YYDKDF (reference sequence). This CDR3 region has 17 residues. Deletions cut 5 bases from V and 5 bases from J, with 23 bases between.

The chain joins TRBV4-1 to TRBJ2-7; 8 bases agree with TRBD1. From germline, CDR1 is MGHRA and CDR2 YSYEKL. The junction had 15 bases not matched to a gene; V was cut back by 2 bases and J by 6 bases. The CDR3 has 17 amino acids. CDR3 DNA sequence: TGCGCCAGCAGCCAAACACCAACCGGGACAGGAGTGACCGAGCAGTACTTC. This sequence encodes CASSQTPTGTGVTEQYF.

The V call is TRBV29-1, the J call TRBJ1-2; possibly TRBD1 for D (6 bases). Germline assignment: CDR1 SQVTM and CDR2 ANQGSEA. V was clipped by 5 bases and J by 7 bases, with 11 bases between them. The CDR3 is 11 residues long. The CDR3 sequence is CSVQGRFGYTF. In DNA form, the CDR3 reads TGCAGCGTTCAGGGGCGTTTTGGCTACACCTTC.

This sequence joins TRBV7-2 and TRBJ2-6, with D perhaps matching TRBD1 (6 bases). Per the germline V gene, CDR1 is SGHTA and CDR2 is FQGNSA. V shed 5 bases and J shed 2 bases, with 13 bases lying between them. The CDR3 extends over 16 amino acids. The CDR3 bases are TGTGCCAGCAGCATACCACGGACAGCTGGGGCCAACGTCCTGACTTTC. It codes for CASSIPRTAGANVLTF.

This clone was detected once. The rearrangement links TRBV5-1 to TRBJ2-1; D is possibly TRBD2 (6 bases). Germline V gives CDR1 SGHRS, CDR2 YFSETQ. There are 16 residues in the CDR3. Trimming removed 0 bases at V and 7 bases at J, with 17 bases between. The CDR3 sequence is CASSLATGLAINEQFF. CDR3 nucleotides: TGCGCCAGCAGCTTGGCCACGGGCCTAGCGATTAATGAGCAGTTCTTC. Full variable domain (outside the CDR3, taken from reference TRBV5-1 and TRBJ2-1): KAGVTQTPRYLIKTRGQQVTLSCSPISGHRSVSWYQQTPGQGLQFLFEYFSETQRNKGNFPGRFSGRQFSNSRSEMNVSTLELGDSALYLCASSLATGLAINEQFFGPGTRLTVL.

This chain links TRBV13 with TRBJ2-7; D call uncertain. From germline, CDR1 is PRHDT and CDR2 FYEKMQ (reference sequence). The CDR3 has 14 amino acids. V lost 0 bases and J lost 1, with 7 bases in between. The CDR3 coding sequence is TGTGCCAGCAGCTTAGGTGCGTCTTCCTACGAGCAGTACTTC. This gives the protein CASSLGASSYEQYF. The variable domain in full, with the rest retrieved from reference TRBV13 and TRBJ2-7, is AAGVIQSPRHLIKEKRETATLKCYPIPRHDTVYWYQQGPGQDPQFLISFYEKMQSDKGSIPDRFSAQQFSDYHSELNMSSLELGDSALYFCASSLGASSYEQYFGPGTRLTVT.

The chain couples TRBV2 to TRBJ2-7; 14 bases map to TRBD2. J gave up 4 bases and V 2 bases, and 10 bases lay outside the gene matches. This CDR3 has 18 residues. Germline CDR1 and CDR2: SNHLY and FYNNEI. CDR3 bases: TGTGCCAGCAGTGAACTCAGGGGACTAGCGGGAGAAATTTACGAGCAGTACTTC. Translating it yields CASSELRGLAGEIYEQYF.